The T cell receptor beta chain described here comes from a study of cytomegalovirus exposure and HLA in healthy donors. Study in general: Among the roughly 380 donors who were genotyped, around 77% fell in the genetic ancestry cluster that is associated with self-reported Caucasian donors. General study results and limits: For most TCR beta V segments, an earlier analysis put the productive rate at about 90% or about 30% of the time. In all likelihood, a cluster of highly shared sequence variants was a sequencing artifact.

As to this clone: The antigen remains unidentified.

The PCR used 60 Vbeta and 13 Jbeta primers. Libraries were prepared by immunoSEQ multiplex PCR; TCRdb keeps only in-frame clonotypes and omits some of them. Found here are 170,000 or so clones, more than 60% of them singletons; the top ten hold 3% to 3.5%. V shed 4 bases and J shed 1 base, with 19 bases lying between them. The CDR3 loop spans 17 amino acids. Germline V gene sequence: CDR1 SGDLS, CDR2 YYNGEE. The specimen was PBMCs. The receptor's source is a woman aged 45-65 years in good health and CMV-seropositive. The V call is TRBV9, the J call TRBJ2-3; D is perhaps TRBD2 (5 bases). CDR3 DNA: TGTGCCAGCAGCTCTGAACGAGGAGGAGGCGGCACAGATACGCAGTATTTT. As protein: CASSSERGGGGTDTQYF.